The 2 T cell receptor beta chains below all came from one sample that was sequenced in a study of cytomegalovirus exposure and HLA in healthy donors. This table comes from immunoSEQ multiplex PCR, and its TCRdb copy is limited to in-frame clones, with some not included. Among 80,000 to 95,000 clones listed, approximately 94% were seen once. Specimen: PBMCs. The receptors were gathered from a woman aged 25 to 45 in good health and CMV-seropositive.

The chain has TRBV10-1 and TRBJ2-7; 8 nucleotides match TRBD1. The CDR3 consists of 14 residues. Germline assignment: CDR1 WNHNN and CDR2 SYGVQD (reference sequence). The J segment lost 5 bases and the V segment lost 6 bases, leaving 9 bases of the junction unmatched. The DNA for the CDR3 is TGCGCCAGCAGCCCTAGGACAGGGTTGGACGAGCAGTACTTC. It is translated as CASSPRTGLDEQYF.

The chain couples TRBV28 to TRBJ2-5; 9 nucleotides match TRBD1. V gave up 4 bases and J gave up 2 bases; unmatched junction bases: 11. The CDR3 extends over 17 amino acids. The germline V gene encodes CDR1 MDHEN and CDR2 SYDVKM. The CDR3 DNA follows: TGTGCCAGCAGTTCGTATAGGACAGGGGAGGGTCAAGAGACCCAGTACTTC. This gives the protein CASSSYRTGEGQETQYF.